This T cell receptor (beta chain) appears in the sequencing data of a study of cytomegalovirus exposure and HLA in healthy donors. Background on the study: Most genotyped donors, 65% to 90% of about 400, had Caucasian-associated genetic ancestry.

V shed 4 bases and J shed 0 bases, with 7 bases lying between them. The CDR3 has 13 residues. Germline CDR1 is GTSNPN and CDR2 is SVGIG (reference sequence). The PCR had 60 Vbeta and 13 Jbeta primers. Clones were read by immunoSEQ multiplex PCR, and TCRdb kept only the in-frame ones, dropping some. The sample lists approximately 50,000 clones; about three quarters were seen once. Each donor was nominally healthy when sampled (though unrecorded immune exposures were likely). The chain combines TRBV30 with TRBJ1-3; D is uncertain. The receptor was derived from a man younger than 45 in good health and CMV-seropositive. Sequencing input: PBMCs. Written as DNA, the CDR3 is TGTGCCTGGATTCAGCGCTCTGGAAACACCATATATTTT. This sequence encodes CAWIQRSGNTIYF.